This T cell receptor (beta chain) was observed in a study of neoadjuvant anti-PD-1 for oral cavity cancer. For the study at large: Patients without progression got a fourth dose around day 43.

TCRdb's table, derived via immunoSEQ multiplex PCR, lists solely in-frame clones and lacks some. In the table there are roughly 68,000 clones, approximately 87% of which are singletons. Time point reported: after neoadjuvant nivolumab, at surgical resection. CDR1 and CDR2 from the germline V gene are SGHAT and FQNNGV. The germline V and J ends were trimmed by 2 bases and 0 bases, with 19 bases remaining between them. This CDR3 has 18 residues. The sample consisted of PBMCs, taken after nivolumab (anti-PD-1) treatment. This TCR was sampled from a person between 35 and 79 years old with oral cavity squamous cell carcinoma. The chain couples TRBV11-2 to TRBJ2-5; D is unresolved. The CDR3 bases are TGTGCCAGCAGCTTATCGACCCTGTCCAGTTGGTACCAAGAGACCCAGTACTTC. Amino acids: CASSLSTLSSWYQETQYF.